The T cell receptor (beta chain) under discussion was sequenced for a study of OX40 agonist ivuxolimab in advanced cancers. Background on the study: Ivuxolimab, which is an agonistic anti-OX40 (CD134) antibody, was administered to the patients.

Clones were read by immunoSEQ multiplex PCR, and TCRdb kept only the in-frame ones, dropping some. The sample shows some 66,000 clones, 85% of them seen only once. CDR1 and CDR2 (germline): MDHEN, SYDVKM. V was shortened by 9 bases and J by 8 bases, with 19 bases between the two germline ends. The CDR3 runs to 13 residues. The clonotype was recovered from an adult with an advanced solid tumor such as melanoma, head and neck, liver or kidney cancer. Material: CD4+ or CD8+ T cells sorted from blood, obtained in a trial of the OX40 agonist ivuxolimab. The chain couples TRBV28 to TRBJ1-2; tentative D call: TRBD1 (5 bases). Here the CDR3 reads CASEAGGKVGYTF. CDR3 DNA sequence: TGTGCCAGTGAAGCTGGGGGGAAGGTGGGCTACACCTTC.